A single sample gave rise to the 27 T cell receptor beta chains below, sequenced in a study of T cells in Graves' hyperthyroidism and ophthalmopathy. The TCR beta CDR3 regions underwent amplification using RNA transcripts as the source. A first-round RT-PCR of the TCR CDR3 used the HTBI primer set. In TCRdb, the multiplex PCR reads were re-called with MiXCR into one record per CDR3 protein. The sample records under 400,000 distinct CDR3 sequences, approximately 14% being singletons. The source material was blood. Source of these receptors: a woman in her sixties or seventies with Graves' hyperthyroidism.

The gene calls are TRBV6-1 and TRBJ2-4; tentatively, D is TRBD2 (6 bases). Germline loops: CDR1 MNHNS, CDR2 SASEGT. The CDR3 totals 15 residues. V was shortened by 3 bases and J by 6 bases, with 15 bases between the two germline ends. For the CDR3, the DNA is TGTGCCAGCAGTGACCGACTAGTTTTCGGAAACATTCAGTACTTC. This gives the protein CASSDRLVFGNIQYF.

This clonotype was seen a handful of times. A read error may account for a junction end that differs from germline. The chain employs TRBV9 and TRBJ1-2, with D uncertain. The CDR3 spans 13 residues. Germline CDR1 SGDLS, CDR2 YYNGEE. The CDR3 sequence: CASGVVSNYGYTF. The CDR3 region has the DNA TGTGCCAGCGGCGTAGTCAGTAACTATGGCTACACCTTC.

The chain uses TRBV4-1 and TRBJ2-5, with 8 bases identical to TRBD2. There are 19 residues in the CDR3. V shed 3 bases and J 2 bases; nucleotides not matched to a gene: 17. Germline V gene data show CDR1 as MGHRA and CDR2 as YSYEKL. CDR3 in DNA: TGCGCCAGCAGCCAGGAATCCGGGACTAGTAAGAAAAAACAAGAGACCCAGTACTTC. This encodes CASSQESGTSKKKQETQYF.

This clonotype appeared a few times. J is TRBJ2-3 and V is TRBV4-2; TRBD2 aligns across 8 bases. V trimming: 3 bases; J trimming: 2 bases; junction bases outside the gene matches: 7. This CDR3 region has 16 residues. Germline CDR1 and CDR2: LGHNA and YNFKEQ. The CDR3 reads CASSQFTSGNTDTQYF. The CDR3 DNA reads TGTGCCAGCAGCCAGTTTACTAGCGGAAACACAGATACGCAGTATTTT.

This clonotype has only a few counts. This may come from a read error, since a much larger clone is one base off. The chain employs TRBV18 and TRBJ1-3; no clear D. The CDR3 covers 15 residues. Between the trimmed V and J ends, which lost 3 bases and 0 bases, there was a span of 9 bases. Germline-derived CDR1 and CDR2 are KGHSH and LQKENI. This CDR3 is CASSPRESSGNTIYF. The CDR3 nucleotides read TGTGCCAGCTCACCGCGGGAGAGCTCTGGAAACACCATATATTTT.

There are a few counts of this clonotype. The chain employs TRBV20-1 and TRBJ1-2, with D perhaps TRBD1 (5 bases). Germline CDR1 DFQATT, CDR2 SNEGSKA (reference sequence). V gave up 7 bases and J gave up 6 bases, with 18 bases separating them. The CDR3 has 13 amino acids. The CDR3 region has the DNA TGCAGTGGGCTTAAGGGGCTCGAGGATGGCTACACCTTC. Translation: CSGLKGLEDGYTF.

This clonotype has ten or more counts. The V call is TRBV27, the J call TRBJ1-2, with D perhaps matching TRBD1 (6 bases). This CDR3 region has 13 residues. V was cut by 4 bases and J by 6 bases, with 12 bases left in between. From germline, CDR1 is MNHEY and CDR2 SMNVEV (reference sequence). In DNA form, the CDR3 reads TGTGCCAGCAGTTCGGGGGCGGGGGATGGCTACACCTTC. Protein product: CASSSGAGDGYTF.

This clonotype came up many times. This sequence joins TRBV3-1 and TRBJ2-3, with 7 bases aligning to TRBD2. This CDR3 contains 16 residues. Per germline, CDR1 LGHDT and CDR2 YNNKEL (reference sequence). The V segment lost 1 base and the J segment 1 base; nucleotides outside the gene matches: 5. Here the CDR3 reads CASSQGLAGRTDTQYF. The CDR3 DNA follows: TGTGCCAGCAGCCAAGGATTAGCGGGCCGCACAGATACGCAGTATTTT.

V and J are TRBV11-2 and TRBJ2-1; D gene ambiguous. The CDR3 extends over 13 amino acids. CDR1 and CDR2 (germline): SGHAT, FQNNGV. With 2 bases removed from V and 2 bases from J, the gap between germline ends came to 4 bases. The CDR3 protein is CASSLIAYNEQFF. The DNA of the CDR3 is TGTGCCAGCAGCTTAATTGCCTACAATGAGCAGTTCTTC. Filled out from reference TRBV11-2 and TRBJ2-1, the complete variable domain reads EAGVAQSPRYKIIEKRQSVAFWCNPISGHATLYWYQQILGQGPKLLIQFQNNGVVDDSQLPKDRFSAERLKGVDSTLKIQPAKLEDSAVYLCASSLIAYNEQFFGPGTRLTVL.

The chain has TRBV6-1 and TRBJ2-3, with D perhaps matching TRBD2 (5 bases). This CDR3 contains 13 residues. V was clipped by 2 bases and J by 6 bases, with 9 bases between them. CDR1 and CDR2 from the germline V gene are MNHNS and SASEGT. The CDR3 loop is CASSELAMDTQYF. CDR3 nucleotide sequence: TGTGCCAGCAGTGAACTAGCTATGGATACGCAGTATTTT.

Many counts were recorded for this clonotype. The V and J genes are TRBV5-8 and TRBJ2-1, with D tentatively TRBD2 (6 bases). Germline CDR1 reads SGHTS; CDR2 reads YDEGEE. Trimming took 3 bases from V and 2 from J, leaving 15 bases between them. The length of the CDR3 is 16 residues. The chain's CDR3 is CASSSGLTGTYNEQFF. The CDR3 DNA follows: TGTGCCAGCAGCTCGGGACTGACGGGCACCTACAATGAGCAGTTCTTC.

The chain uses TRBV7-2 and TRBJ2-5; D is unclear. The V gene's germline CDR1 is SGHTA and CDR2 FQGNSA. Trimming pared 1 base from V and 5 bases from J, leaving 20 bases between. The CDR3 contains 17 residues. In DNA form, the CDR3 reads TGTGCCAGCAGCTTAGGCCAGATAGGCCCAGCGTGGGAGACCCAGTACTTC. Translation gives CASSLGQIGPAWETQYF.

This clonotype has more than one count but fewer than ten. The rearrangement links TRBV15 to TRBJ2-7; D may be TRBD1 (5 bases). CDR1 is LNHNV and CDR2 is YYDKDF in the germline V gene (reference sequence). The V and J ends lost 3 bases and 0 bases respectively, with 6 bases between them. CDR3 size: 13 residues. CDR3 in amino acids: CATSRDTSYEQYF. The DNA of the CDR3 is TGTGCCACCAGCAGGGACACCTCCTACGAGCAGTACTTC. The variable domain in full, with the rest retrieved from reference TRBV15 and TRBJ2-7, is DAMVIQNPRYQVTQFGKPVTLSCSQTLNHNVMYWYQQKSSQAPKLLFHYYDKDFNNEADTPDNFQSRRPNTSFCFLDIRSPGLGDTAMYLCATSRDTSYEQYFGPGTRLTVT.

This clonotype appeared a few times. This chain links TRBV7-3 with TRBJ2-2; possible D gene TRBD2, 7 bases. With 2 bases removed from V and 6 bases from J, the gap between germline ends came to 13 bases. The CDR3 is made up of 15 amino acids. CDR1 is SGHTA and CDR2 is FQGTGA in the germline V gene. CDR3 residues: CASSLVGGLAGELFF. CDR3 DNA: TGTGCCAGCAGCTTAGTCGGGGGGCTGGCCGGGGAGCTGTTTTTT.

This clonotype was seen ten or more times. This rearrangement joins TRBV24-1 to TRBJ2-3, with a possible D match to TRBD2 (6 bases). V was clipped by 3 bases and J by 5 bases, with 14 bases between them. This CDR3 is built from 15 residues. Germline values: CDR1 KGHDR, CDR2 SFDVKD. CDR3 amino acids: CATSDRDWTKDTQYF. The CDR3 nucleotides are TGTGCCACCAGTGATCGGGACTGGACCAAAGATACGCAGTATTTT.

This clonotype was picked up many times. This chain connects TRBV20-1 to TRBJ2-7; TRBD1 agrees at 12 bases. J lost 3 bases, V lost 3 bases, and 15 bases had no gene match. The CDR3 is made up of 18 amino acids. The V gene's germline CDR1 is DFQATT and CDR2 SNEGSKA (reference sequence). The CDR3 loop is CSASTGTGGAGENYEQYF. CDR3 bases: TGCAGTGCTAGTACCGGGACAGGGGGCGCGGGAGAGAACTACGAGCAGTACTTC.

This clonotype has ten or more counts. V gene TRBV19 combines with J gene TRBJ1-1; D is undetermined. The CDR3 spans 17 residues. Trimming took off 5 bases at V and 1 base at J, with 20 bases between the two ends. Germline-derived CDR1 and CDR2 are LNHDA and SQIVND (reference sequence). The CDR3, as DNA: TGTGCCAGTAGTTCTCGGCTGACCGTCGTTGCGAACACTGAAGCTTTCTTT. Translating gives CASSSRLTVVANTEAFF.

This clonotype was counted a few times. The chain is built from TRBV7-3 and TRBJ2-5; 7 positions match TRBD2. Germline V gene data show CDR1 as SGHTA and CDR2 as FQGTGA. The CDR3 totals 16 residues. V dropped 1 base and J dropped 4; count of bases not matched to a gene: 9. CDR3 DNA sequence: TGTGCCAGCAGCTTAAATCCAAGCGGGGCAGGAGAGACCCAGTACTTC. It yields the protein CASSLNPSGAGETQYF.

The chain uses TRBV4-1 and TRBJ2-7; 15 nucleotides match TRBD2. This CDR3 is 17 amino acids long. From germline, CDR1 is MGHRA and CDR2 YSYEKL. V lost 5 bases, J lost 3 bases, and 8 bases stayed unmatched. CDR3: CASSSRTSGRAGYEQYF. As DNA, the CDR3 is TGCGCCAGCAGCTCCCGGACTAGCGGGAGGGCCGGCTACGAGCAGTACTTC.

This clonotype occurred many times. V gene TRBV5-1 combines with J gene TRBJ1-1; 12 positions agree with TRBD1. The V segment lost 4 bases and the J segment 1 base; nucleotides outside the gene matches: 11. The CDR3 spans 18 residues. In germline, CDR1 is SGHRS, CDR2 YFSETQ. Here the CDR3 reads CASSPSYGTGGQNTEAFF. The DNA for the CDR3 is TGCGCCAGCAGCCCCAGCTACGGGACAGGGGGCCAGAACACTGAAGCTTTCTTT.

Ten or more counts support this clonotype. CDR3 in amino acids: CASRKRSSTDTQYF. CDR3 coding DNA: TGTGCCAGCAGGAAACGGTCTAGCACAGATACGCAGTATTTT. V gene TRBV12-3 or TRBV12-4 combines with J gene TRBJ2-3; no firm D call. V was cut by 6 bases and J by 0 bases, with 10 bases left in between. This CDR3 is built from 14 residues.

There are many counts of this clonotype. The V call is TRBV6-6, the J call TRBJ1-1, with D uncertain. CDR1 and CDR2 (germline): MNHNY, SVGAGI (reference sequence). The V end lost 0 bases, the J end lost 8 bases, and 10 bases lay between the germline ends. The CDR3 totals 13 residues. The CDR3 region has the DNA TGTGCCAGCAGTTACTCGGGGTGGGGAGAAGCTTTCTTT. Amino acid sequence: CASSYSGWGEAFF.

This chain connects TRBV27 to TRBJ1-1; unclear D gene. Trimming removed 5 bases from V and 0 bases from J, with 7 bases in between. The CDR3 sequence is 13 residues long. Germline V gene sequence: CDR1 MNHEY, CDR2 SMNVEV (reference sequence). The CDR3 spells CASSTPMNTEAFF. In DNA form, the CDR3 reads TGTGCCAGCAGTACGCCCATGAACACTGAAGCTTTCTTT.

This clonotype was counted ten times or more. The genes are TRBV5-6 and TRBJ2-1; no definite D call. This CDR3 spans 16 amino acids. V lost 1 base and J 1 base, leaving 12 bases between the germline ends. Germline lookup yields CDR1 SGHDT and CDR2 YYEEEE. The DNA of the CDR3 is TGTGCCAGCAGCTTGAGGTCGGGCCCTTCCTACAATGAGCAGTTCTTC. Translation: CASSLRSGPSYNEQFF. The full variable domain, rest sourced from reference TRBV5-6 and TRBJ2-1, is DAGVTQSPTHLIKTRGQQVTLRCSPKSGHDTVSWYQQALGQGPQFIFQYYEEEERQRGNFPDRFSGHQFPNYSSELNVNALLLGDSALYLCASSLRSGPSYNEQFFGPGTRLTVL.

The CDR3 nucleotides are TGTGCCAGCAGTGTCCTCGGACTAGCGGGCGAGCAGTACTTC. Its translation: CASSVLGLAGEQYF. The chain employs TRBV25-1 and TRBJ2-7, with TRBD2 identical over 11 bases. The germline gives CDR1 MGHDK, CDR2 SYGVNS. V lost 4 bases, J lost 6 bases, and 5 bases stayed unmatched. The CDR3 sequence is 14 residues long.

This clonotype was seen a handful of times. The chain recombines TRBV5-1 with TRBJ1-2; D call uncertain. The CDR3 loop spans 14 amino acids. Trimming took off 2 bases at V and 4 bases at J, with 12 bases between the two ends. The V gene's germline CDR1 is SGHRS and CDR2 YFSETQ. CDR3 coding DNA: TGCGCCAGCAGCTTTGCCCCAGGCCCCTATGGCTACACCTTC. Translation: CASSFAPGPYGYTF. The full variable domain, completed using reference TRBV5-1 and TRBJ1-2, is KAGVTQTPRYLIKTRGQQVTLSCSPISGHRSVSWYQQTPGQGLQFLFEYFSETQRNKGNFPGRFSGRQFSNSRSEMNVSTLELGDSALYLCASSFAPGPYGYTFGSGTRLTVV.

The J gene is TRBJ1-1, the V gene TRBV5-1; D is undetermined. With 4 bases removed from V and 1 base from J, the gap between germline ends came to 11 bases. CDR1 and CDR2 from the germline V gene are SGHRS and YFSETQ. CDR3 length: 14 amino acids. DNA for the CDR3: TGCGCCAGCAGCCCCCCGCCCCCGAACACTGAAGCTTTCTTT. It specifies CASSPPPPNTEAFF.